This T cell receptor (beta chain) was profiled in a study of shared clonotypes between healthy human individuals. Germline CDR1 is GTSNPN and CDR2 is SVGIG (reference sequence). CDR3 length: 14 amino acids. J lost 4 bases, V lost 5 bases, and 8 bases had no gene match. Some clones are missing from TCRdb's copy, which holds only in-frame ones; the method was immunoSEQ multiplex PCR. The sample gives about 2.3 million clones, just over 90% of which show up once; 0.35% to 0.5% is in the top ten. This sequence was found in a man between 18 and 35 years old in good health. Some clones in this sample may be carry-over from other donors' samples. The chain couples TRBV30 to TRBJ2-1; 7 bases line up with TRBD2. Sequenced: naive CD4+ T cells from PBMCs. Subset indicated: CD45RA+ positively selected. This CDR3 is CAWVSGGIYNEQFF. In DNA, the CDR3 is TGTGCCTGGGTCTCGGGGGGTATATACAATGAGCAGTTCTTC.